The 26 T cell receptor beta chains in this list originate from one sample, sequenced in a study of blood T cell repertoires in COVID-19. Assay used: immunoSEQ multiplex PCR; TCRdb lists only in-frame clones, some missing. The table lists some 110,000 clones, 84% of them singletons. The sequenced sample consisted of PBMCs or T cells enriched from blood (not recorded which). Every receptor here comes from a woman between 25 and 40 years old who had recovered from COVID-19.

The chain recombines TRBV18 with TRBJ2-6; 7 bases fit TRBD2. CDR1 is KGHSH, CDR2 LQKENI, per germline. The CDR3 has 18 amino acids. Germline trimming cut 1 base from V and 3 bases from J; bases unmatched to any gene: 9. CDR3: CASSPQLRGSGGANVLTF. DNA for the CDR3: TGTGCCAGCTCACCACAGTTGCGGGGGAGTGGTGGGGCCAACGTCCTGACTTTC.

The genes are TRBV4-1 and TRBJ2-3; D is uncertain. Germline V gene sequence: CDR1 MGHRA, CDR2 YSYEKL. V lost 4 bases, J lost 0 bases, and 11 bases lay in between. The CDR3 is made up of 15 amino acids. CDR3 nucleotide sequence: TGCGCCAGCAGCCGTAGACACCTCAGCACAGATACGCAGTATTTT. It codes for CASSRRHLSTDTQYF.

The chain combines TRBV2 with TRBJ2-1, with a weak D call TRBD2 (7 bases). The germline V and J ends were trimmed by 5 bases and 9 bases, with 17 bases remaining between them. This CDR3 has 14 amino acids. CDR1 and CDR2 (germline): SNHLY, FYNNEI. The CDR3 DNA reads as TGTGCCAGCAGTATTATCGGGGGGCGGGGTGAGCAGTTCTTC. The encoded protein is CASSIIGGRGEQFF.

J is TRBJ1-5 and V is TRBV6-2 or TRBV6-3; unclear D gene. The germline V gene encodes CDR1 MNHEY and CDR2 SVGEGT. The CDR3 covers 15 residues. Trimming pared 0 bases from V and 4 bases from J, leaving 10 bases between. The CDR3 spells CASSYSPGGNQPQHF. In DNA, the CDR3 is TGTGCCAGCAGTTACTCGCCGGGAGGAAATCAGCCCCAGCATTTT.

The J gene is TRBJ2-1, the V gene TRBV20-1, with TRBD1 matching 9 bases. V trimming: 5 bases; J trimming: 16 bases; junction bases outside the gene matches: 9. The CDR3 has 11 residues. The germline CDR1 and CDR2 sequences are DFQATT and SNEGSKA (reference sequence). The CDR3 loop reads CSASSGQGFFF. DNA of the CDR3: TGCAGTGCTTCCTCTGGACAGGGGTTTTTCTTC.

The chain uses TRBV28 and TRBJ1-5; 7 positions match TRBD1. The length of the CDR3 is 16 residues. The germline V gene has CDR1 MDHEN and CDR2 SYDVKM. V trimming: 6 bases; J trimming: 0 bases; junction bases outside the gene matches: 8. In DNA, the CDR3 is TGTGCCAGCAGCAGTGGGACAGACTATAGCAATCAGCCCCAGCATTTT. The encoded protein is CASSSGTDYSNQPQHF.

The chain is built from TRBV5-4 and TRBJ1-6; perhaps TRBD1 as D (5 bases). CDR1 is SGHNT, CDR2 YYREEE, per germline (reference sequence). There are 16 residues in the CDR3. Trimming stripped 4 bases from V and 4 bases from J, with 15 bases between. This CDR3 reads CASSRGGTEYNSPLHF. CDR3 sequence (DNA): TGTGCCAGCAGCCGGGGAGGGACGGAGTATAATTCACCCCTCCACTTT.

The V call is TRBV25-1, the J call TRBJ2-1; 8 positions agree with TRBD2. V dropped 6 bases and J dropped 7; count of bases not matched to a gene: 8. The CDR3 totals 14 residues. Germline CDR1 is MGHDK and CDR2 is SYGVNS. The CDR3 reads CASRSSGLVNEQFF. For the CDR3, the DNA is TGTGCCAGCAGATCTAGCGGGTTAGTTAATGAGCAGTTCTTC.

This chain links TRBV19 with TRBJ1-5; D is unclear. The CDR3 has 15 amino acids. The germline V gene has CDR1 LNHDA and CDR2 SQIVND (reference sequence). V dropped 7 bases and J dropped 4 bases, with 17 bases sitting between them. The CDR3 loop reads CASNLGRPRNQPQHF. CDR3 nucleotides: TGTGCCAGTAACCTGGGCAGGCCAAGAAATCAGCCCCAGCATTTT.

CDR3 residues: CASSTRGLAGGGGRTDTQYF. As DNA, the CDR3 is TGTGCCAGCAGCACCCGCGGACTAGCGGGAGGGGGGGGACGCACAGATACGCAGTATTTT. The chain couples TRBV13 to TRBJ2-3; 15 nucleotides match TRBD2. CDR1 and CDR2 from the germline V gene are PRHDT and FYEKMQ (reference sequence). The V gene end was trimmed by 5 bases and the J gene end by 1 base; junction bases not matched to a gene: 13. This CDR3 is 20 amino acids long.

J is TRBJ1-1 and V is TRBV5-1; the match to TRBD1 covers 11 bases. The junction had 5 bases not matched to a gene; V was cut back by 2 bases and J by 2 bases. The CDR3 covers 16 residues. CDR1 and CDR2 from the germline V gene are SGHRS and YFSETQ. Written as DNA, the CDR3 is TGCGCCAGCAGCTTCGGGACAGGGGGGATAAACACTGAAGCTTTCTTT. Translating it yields CASSFGTGGINTEAFF.

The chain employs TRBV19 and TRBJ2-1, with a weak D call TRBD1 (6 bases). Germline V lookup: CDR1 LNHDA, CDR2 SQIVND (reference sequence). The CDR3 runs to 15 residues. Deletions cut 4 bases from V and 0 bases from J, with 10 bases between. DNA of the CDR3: TGTGCCAGTAGTAGGGGGCCCAGCTCCTACAATGAGCAGTTCTTC. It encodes CASSRGPSSYNEQFF. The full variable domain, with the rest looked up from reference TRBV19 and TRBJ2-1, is DGGITQSPKYLFRKEGQNVTLSCEQNLNHDAMYWYRQDPGQGLRLIYYSQIVNDFQKGDIAEGYSVSREKKESFPLTVTSAQKNPTAFYLCASSRGPSSYNEQFFGPGTRLTVL.

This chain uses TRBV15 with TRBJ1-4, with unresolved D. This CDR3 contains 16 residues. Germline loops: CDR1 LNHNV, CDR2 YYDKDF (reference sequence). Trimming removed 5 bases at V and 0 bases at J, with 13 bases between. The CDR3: CATSLRTDATNEKLFF. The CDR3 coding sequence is TGTGCCACCAGCCTCCGCACTGATGCAACTAATGAAAAACTGTTTTTT.

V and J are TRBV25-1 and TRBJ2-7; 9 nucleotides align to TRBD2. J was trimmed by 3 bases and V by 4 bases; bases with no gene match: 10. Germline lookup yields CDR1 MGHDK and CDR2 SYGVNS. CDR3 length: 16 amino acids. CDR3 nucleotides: TGTGCCAGCAGTGGAAGTGCGGGTAGCGGGAGCTACGAGCAGTACTTC. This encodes CASSGSAGSGSYEQYF.

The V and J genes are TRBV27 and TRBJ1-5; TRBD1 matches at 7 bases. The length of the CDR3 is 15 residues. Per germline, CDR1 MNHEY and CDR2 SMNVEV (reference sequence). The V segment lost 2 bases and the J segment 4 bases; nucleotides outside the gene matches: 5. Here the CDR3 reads CASSLRQGPNQPQHF. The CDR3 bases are TGTGCCAGCAGTTTAAGACAGGGACCAAATCAGCCCCAGCATTTT.

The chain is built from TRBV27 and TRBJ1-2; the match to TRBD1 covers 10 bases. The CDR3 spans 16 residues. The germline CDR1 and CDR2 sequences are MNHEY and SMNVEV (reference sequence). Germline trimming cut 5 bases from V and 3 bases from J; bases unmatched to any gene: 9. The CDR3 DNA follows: TGTGCCAGCAGTCCCTCCCGGACAGGGGGGGACTATGGCTACACCTTC. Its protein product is CASSPSRTGGDYGYTF.

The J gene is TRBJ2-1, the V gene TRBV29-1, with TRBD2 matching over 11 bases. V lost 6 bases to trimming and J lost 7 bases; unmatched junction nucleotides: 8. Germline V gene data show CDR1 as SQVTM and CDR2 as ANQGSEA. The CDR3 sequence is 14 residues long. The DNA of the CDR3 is TGCAGCGTCGTAGCGGGAGGGCTCGGGAATGAGCAGTTCTTC. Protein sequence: CSVVAGGLGNEQFF.

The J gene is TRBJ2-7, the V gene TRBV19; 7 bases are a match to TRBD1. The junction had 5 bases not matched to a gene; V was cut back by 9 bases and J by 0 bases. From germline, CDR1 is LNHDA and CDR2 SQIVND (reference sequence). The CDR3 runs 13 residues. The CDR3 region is CASSRDSSYEQYF. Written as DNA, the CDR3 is TGTGCCAGCAGCCGGGACAGCTCCTACGAGCAGTACTTC. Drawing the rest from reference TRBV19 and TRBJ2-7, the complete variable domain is DGGITQSPKYLFRKEGQNVTLSCEQNLNHDAMYWYRQDPGQGLRLIYYSQIVNDFQKGDIAEGYSVSREKKESFPLTVTSAQKNPTAFYLCASSRDSSYEQYFGPGTRLTVT.

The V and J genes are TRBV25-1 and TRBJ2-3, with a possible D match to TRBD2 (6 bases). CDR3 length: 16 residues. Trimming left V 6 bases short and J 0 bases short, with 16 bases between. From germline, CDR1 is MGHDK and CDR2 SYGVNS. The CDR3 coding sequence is TGTGCCAGCAGCCGGGGTGCGGGGATTAGCACAGATACGCAGTATTTT. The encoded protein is CASSRGAGISTDTQYF.

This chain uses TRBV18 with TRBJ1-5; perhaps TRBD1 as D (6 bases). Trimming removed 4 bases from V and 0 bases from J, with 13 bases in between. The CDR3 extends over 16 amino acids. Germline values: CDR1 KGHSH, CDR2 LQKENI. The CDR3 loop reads CASSREGQLSNQPQHF. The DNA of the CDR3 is TGTGCCAGCTCACGAGAAGGACAGCTTAGCAATCAGCCCCAGCATTTT.

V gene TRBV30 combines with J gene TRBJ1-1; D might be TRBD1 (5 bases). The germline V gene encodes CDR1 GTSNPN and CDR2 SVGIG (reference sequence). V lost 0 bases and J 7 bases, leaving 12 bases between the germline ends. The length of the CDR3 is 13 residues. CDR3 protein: CAWSVRRDSEAFF. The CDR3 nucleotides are TGTGCCTGGAGTGTACGAAGAGACAGTGAAGCTTTCTTT.

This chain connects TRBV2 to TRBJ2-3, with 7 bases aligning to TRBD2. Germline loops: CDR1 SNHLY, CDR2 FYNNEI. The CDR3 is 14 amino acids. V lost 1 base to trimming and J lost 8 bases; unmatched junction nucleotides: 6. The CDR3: CASSEGLADATQYF. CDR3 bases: TGTGCCAGCAGTGAAGGGCTAGCGGACGCTACGCAGTATTTT. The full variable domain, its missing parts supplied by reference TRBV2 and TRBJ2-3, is EPEVTQTPSHQVTQMGQEVILRCVPISNHLYFYWYRQILGQKVEFLVSFYNNEISEKSEIFDDQFSVERPDGSNFTLKIRSTKLEDSAMYFCASSEGLADATQYFGPGTRLTVL.

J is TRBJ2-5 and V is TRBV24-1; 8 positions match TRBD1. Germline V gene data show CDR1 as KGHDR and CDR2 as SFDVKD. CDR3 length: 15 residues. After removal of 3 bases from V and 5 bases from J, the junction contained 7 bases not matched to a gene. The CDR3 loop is CATSDLTGDVETQYF. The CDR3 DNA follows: TGTGCCACCAGTGATCTGACAGGGGACGTTGAGACCCAGTACTTC.

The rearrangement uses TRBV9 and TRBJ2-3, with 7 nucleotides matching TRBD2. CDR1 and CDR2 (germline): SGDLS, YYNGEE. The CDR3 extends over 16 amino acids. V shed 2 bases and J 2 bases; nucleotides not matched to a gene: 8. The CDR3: CASSVVSLADTDTQYF. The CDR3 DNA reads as TGTGCCAGCAGCGTGGTTTCTCTAGCGGACACAGATACGCAGTATTTT.

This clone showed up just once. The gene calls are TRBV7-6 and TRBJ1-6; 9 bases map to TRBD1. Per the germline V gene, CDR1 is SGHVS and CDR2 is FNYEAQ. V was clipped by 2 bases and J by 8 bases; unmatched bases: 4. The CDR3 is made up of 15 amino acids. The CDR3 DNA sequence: TGTGCCAGCAGCTTAAGGACAGGGGTCGATTCACCCCTCCACTTT. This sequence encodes CASSLRTGVDSPLHF.

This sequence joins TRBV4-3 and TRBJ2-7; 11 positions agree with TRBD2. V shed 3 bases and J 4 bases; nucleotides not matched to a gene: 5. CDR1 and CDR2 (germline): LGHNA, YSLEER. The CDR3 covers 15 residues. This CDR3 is CASSHVAGGRYEQYF. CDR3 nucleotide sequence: TGCGCCAGCAGCCACGTAGCGGGAGGGCGGTACGAGCAGTACTTC.